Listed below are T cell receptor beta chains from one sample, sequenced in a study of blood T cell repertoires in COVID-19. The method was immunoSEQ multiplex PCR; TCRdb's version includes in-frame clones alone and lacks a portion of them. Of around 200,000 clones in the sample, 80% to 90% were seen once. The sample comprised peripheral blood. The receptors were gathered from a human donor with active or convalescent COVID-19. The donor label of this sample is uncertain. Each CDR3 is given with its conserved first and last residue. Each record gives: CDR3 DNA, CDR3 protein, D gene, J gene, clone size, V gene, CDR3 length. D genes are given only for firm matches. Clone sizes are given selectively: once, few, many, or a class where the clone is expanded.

TGTGCCAGCTCACCGGATCGGAGGGGCCTCTACAATGAGCAGTTCTTC	CASSPDRRGLYNEQFF	NA	TRBJ2-1	NA	TRBV18	16
TGTGCCATCAGTGAGACTAGCGGGACTTACCTATCCTACGAGCAGTACTTC	CAISETSGTYLSYEQYF	TRBD2	TRBJ2-7	once	TRBV10-3	17
TGTGCCAGCAGGGCCGGGACTAGCGGAGTCTACGAGCAGTACTTC	CASRAGTSGVYEQYF	TRBD2	TRBJ2-7	once	TRBV6-5	15
TGCAGCGTAGGAACGCAGGGGGCGGGCACAGATACGCAGTATTTT	CSVGTQGAGTDTQYF	TRBD1	TRBJ2-3	NA	TRBV29-1	15
TGTGCCAGCAGCAAAGGGACGGGAGTAACCCAAGAGACCCAGTACTTC	CASSKGTGVTQETQYF	NA	TRBJ2-5	NA	TRBV5-5	16
TGTGCCAGCAGTCCTCTGGACAGATACGAGCAGTACTTC	CASSPLDRYEQYF	NA	TRBJ2-7	NA	TRBV12-3/TRBV12-4	13
TGTGCTAGTGGTTTGAGGCCTCAAGGGGGGGCATTGAGCAATCAGCCCCAGCATTTT	CASGLRPQGGALSNQPQHF	NA	TRBJ1-5	NA	TRBV12-5	19
TGCGCCAGCAGCCAGGAGGCCGGGACTAGCGGGGGGGCCGACGAGCAGTACTTC	CASSQEAGTSGGADEQYF	TRBD2	TRBJ2-7	NA	TRBV4-1	18
TGCGCCAGCAGCCTTCTGTCTCTTATGACAGCTAATGAAAAACTGTTTTTT	CASSLLSLMTANEKLFF	NA	TRBJ1-4	NA	TRBV4-1	17
TGTGCCTCGTCTGGTGGACAGACCTATAATTCACCCCTCCACTTT	CASSGGQTYNSPLHF	NA	TRBJ1-6	many	TRBV19	15
TGCGCCAGCAGCTATTTGACAGGAGAAGAGACCCAGTACTTC	CASSYLTGEETQYF	NA	TRBJ2-5	NA	TRBV5-1	14
TGCAGCGTAGCCGGGACTAGCAGCTCCTACAATGAGCAGTTCTTC	CSVAGTSSSYNEQFF	TRBD2	TRBJ2-1	NA	TRBV29-1	15
TGTGCCAGCAAGTTGGACAGGGGCGCCTACGAGCAGTACTTC	CASKLDRGAYEQYF	TRBD1	TRBJ2-7	NA	TRBV6-4	14
TGTGCCAGCAGCCTCCCCGGGCCCCAGCATTTT	CASSLPGPQHF	NA	TRBJ1-5	NA	TRBV2	11
TGTGCCAGCAGCCTAATTAACGATGGCTACACCTTC	CASSLINDGYTF	NA	TRBJ1-2	NA	TRBV5-4	12
TGTGCCAGCAGCCCTCAGACTAGCGGGGTATCAATGAAGCAGTTCTTC	CASSPQTSGVSMKQFF	TRBD2	TRBJ2-1	NA	TRBV7-2	16
TGTGCCAGCAGCCACCCGGCAGGGGGTGTTGCTGAAGCTTTCTTT	CASSHPAGGVAEAFF	TRBD1	TRBJ1-1	NA	TRBV5-4	15
TGTGCCAGCAGCTTAAATAACAGGGGGCAAGAGACCCAGTACTTC	CASSLNNRGQETQYF	TRBD1	TRBJ2-5	NA	TRBV7-3	15
TGTGCCAGCAACAACAGGGGAACTTCCTACAATGAGCAGTTCTTC	CASNNRGTSYNEQFF	TRBD1	TRBJ2-1	NA	TRBV5-4	15
TGTGCCAGTGGGCAGGTAGTTGTCGAGCAGTACTTC	CASGQVVVEQYF	NA	TRBJ2-7	NA	TRBV2	12
TGCGCCAGCAGTCCGAGCGGGGTCCCGAGCACCGGGGAGCTGTTTTTT	CASSPSGVPSTGELFF	TRBD2	TRBJ2-2	NA	TRBV5-1	16
TGTGCCAGCAGTTACCGGAGCAATCAGCCCCAGCATTTT	CASSYRSNQPQHF	NA	TRBJ1-5	few	TRBV6-5	13
TGCGCCAGCAGCACCGGGACAGCTGTCTACGAGCAGTACTTC	CASSTGTAVYEQYF	TRBD1	TRBJ2-7	NA	TRBV5-1	14
TGTGCCAGCTCAACGACAGGGGGCGTTACCGGGGAGCTGTTTTTT	CASSTTGGVTGELFF	TRBD1	TRBJ2-2	NA	TRBV18	15
TGTGCCAGCAGCCCTGGGGAGGGGAGTTATGAAAAACTGTTTTTT	CASSPGEGSYEKLFF	NA	TRBJ1-4	NA	TRBV5-4	15
TGTGCCAGCTCACCGGCGGCAGCATCTAACTATGGCTACACCTTC	CASSPAAASNYGYTF	NA	TRBJ1-2	few	TRBV18	15
TGTGCCAGCAGCTTACCAAGACTGACAGGGGGAAGTTACAATGAGCAGTTCTTC	CASSLPRLTGGSYNEQFF	TRBD1	TRBJ2-1	many	TRBV11-2	18
TGTGCCAGCAGTGAAGAATATATGGGAGCTGAAGCTTTCTTT	CASSEEYMGAEAFF	NA	TRBJ1-1	NA	TRBV2	14
TGTGCCAGCAGCGCCCAGGAACGAAGGAATTCACCCCTCCACTTT	CASSAQERRNSPLHF	NA	TRBJ1-6	NA	TRBV7-9	15
TGTGCCAGCAGTACCGCCGGGACTAGCTACAATGAGCAGTTCTTC	CASSTAGTSYNEQFF	TRBD2	TRBJ2-1	once	TRBV28	15
TGTGCCAGCAGCGTAGAGGACACCCGCTATGGCTACACCTTC	CASSVEDTRYGYTF	NA	TRBJ1-2	NA	TRBV9	14
TGTGCTAGTGGTTTCAGGGGGCCCCTTAAAGAGACCCAGTACTTC	CASGFRGPLKETQYF	TRBD1	TRBJ2-5	NA	TRBV12-5	15
TGTGCCAGCAATAAACAGGGGGTCGGAGAGACCCAGTACTTC	CASNKQGVGETQYF	TRBD1	TRBJ2-5	few	TRBV2	14
TGTGCCAGCAGCACAATTTTGAACACTGAAGCTTTCTTT	CASSTILNTEAFF	NA	TRBJ1-1	NA	TRBV3-1/TRBV3-2	13
TGCGCCAGCAGCCAAGCCCCGACTAGCGGGAGCTCCTACGAGCAGTACTTC	CASSQAPTSGSSYEQYF	TRBD2	TRBJ2-7	NA	TRBV4-1	17
TGTGCCAGCAGGCTGGAGGCAGTAGAACTGTATGGCTACACCTTC	CASRLEAVELYGYTF	NA	TRBJ1-2	NA	TRBV2	15
TGCGCCAGCAGACGCGGGACAGTTCGGGGTTCACCCCTCCACTTT	CASRRGTVRGSPLHF	TRBD1	TRBJ1-6	many	TRBV4-1	15
TGTGCCAGCAGACAAACAGGGGGCGGGAACACTGAAGCTTTCTTT	CASRQTGGGNTEAFF	TRBD1	TRBJ1-1	NA	TRBV28	15
TGTGCCAGCAGCTTGGTAGAGGTCAGATCGCAGTATTTT	CASSLVEVRSQYF	NA	TRBJ2-3	NA	TRBV5-4	13
TGTGCCAGCAGCAAAGGACGGAGCGGTGGGACAACCTACGAGCAGTACTTC	CASSKGRSGGTTYEQYF	NA	TRBJ2-7	few	TRBV21-1	17
TGTGCCAGCAGCTTAGGGCCGGGGGGTCAGCCCCAGCATTTT	CASSLGPGGQPQHF	NA	TRBJ1-5	NA	TRBV7-2	14
TGTGCTTCTGGTGGGACAGACCGCCAAGAGACCCAGTACTTC	CASGGTDRQETQYF	TRBD1	TRBJ2-5	NA	TRBV9	14
TGTGCCAGCAGTCCCTTCCGGGACAACTGGGATACGCAGTATTTT	CASSPFRDNWDTQYF	NA	TRBJ2-3	NA	TRBV6-5	15
TGTGCCAGCAGTGACTCAACGGAAGAGGAGCTGTTTTTT	CASSDSTEEELFF	NA	TRBJ2-2	NA	TRBV12-3/TRBV12-4	13
TGCAGCGTTGAAGTAGGCACAGGGGGGGGTGCGTACGAGCAGTACTTC	CSVEVGTGGGAYEQYF	NA	TRBJ2-7	NA	TRBV29-1	16
TGTGCCAGCAGCCGATCCAGGACAGTAAACACCGGGGAGCTGTTTTTT	CASSRSRTVNTGELFF	NA	TRBJ2-2	NA	TRBV5-6	16
TGTGCCAGCAACGGAGGGACAGACTATGGCTACACCTTC	CASNGGTDYGYTF	TRBD1	TRBJ1-2	NA	TRBV7-9	13
TGTGCCAGTACCTCGCCCCTTTGCACAGGGGGCCTAATGAGCTCCTACGAGCAGTACTTC	CASTSPLCTGGLMSSYEQYF	NA	TRBJ2-7	NA	TRBV21-1	20
TGTGCCAGTAGTATGCTTAGGTACAGGGAACAGGCAGAGACCCAGTACTTC	CASSMLRYREQAETQYF	NA	TRBJ2-5	NA	TRBV19	17
TGTGCTAGCAGCCCAGGGGTCAGCACAGATACGCAGTATTTT	CASSPGVSTDTQYF	NA	TRBJ2-3	NA	TRBV7-7	14
TGTGCCAGTAGTACCGTACACAATCAGCCCCAGCATTTT	CASSTVHNQPQHF	NA	TRBJ1-5	few	TRBV19	13
TGTGCCAGCAGTACGGCCACAGGGAGATCAGGTCAGCCCCAGCATTTT	CASSTATGRSGQPQHF	NA	TRBJ1-5	NA	TRBV28	16
TGTGCCAGCAGCTTAGATCGGACAGGGGGCACCGGCGGTGAGCAGTTCTTC	CASSLDRTGGTGGEQFF	TRBD1	TRBJ2-1	NA	TRBV11-2	17